These 5 T cell receptor beta chains were all obtained from the same sample, sequenced in a study of blood T cell repertoires in COVID-19. Produced via immunoSEQ multiplex PCR; TCRdb's table is partial and in-frame only. The sample holds some 320,000 clones, more than 90% seen once. Sequenced input: PBMCs or T cells enriched from blood (not recorded which). Receptor source: a man in his 60s who had recovered from COVID-19.

J is TRBJ2-5 and V is TRBV2, with 9 bases lining up with TRBD1. The CDR3 has 15 amino acids. V dropped 4 bases and J dropped 7; count of bases not matched to a gene: 10. CDR1 SNHLY and CDR2 FYNNEI come from the germline V gene. Here the CDR3 DNA reads TGTGCCAGCAGTGCGGAGGCACAGGGGGCTGGGACCCAGTACTTC. It translates to CASSAEAQGAGTQYF.

The rearrangement joins TRBV13 to TRBJ2-7, with a tentative D call TRBD1 (6 bases). V lost 6 bases, J lost 4 bases, and 13 bases lay in between. Germline CDR1 PRHDT, CDR2 FYEKMQ (reference sequence). This CDR3 is 13 amino acids long. The CDR3 coding sequence is TGTGCCAGCAGGCCGGGACACAAGTACGAGCAGTACTTC. It specifies CASRPGHKYEQYF.

This chain links TRBV18 with TRBJ2-3; D is undetermined. The CDR3 runs 12 residues. Between the trimmed V and J ends, which lost 2 bases and 2 bases, there was a span of 2 bases. The V gene's germline CDR1 is KGHSH and CDR2 LQKENI. This CDR3 is CASSPYTDTQYF. As DNA, the CDR3 is TGTGCCAGCTCACCATACACAGATACGCAGTATTTT. Full variable domain (remainder filled in from reference TRBV18 and TRBJ2-3): NAGVMQNPRHLVRRRGQEARLRCSPMKGHSHVYWYRQLPEEGLKFMVYLQKENIIDESGMPKERFSAEFPKEGPSILRIQQVVRGDSAAYFCASSPYTDTQYFGPGTRLTVL.

The chain has TRBV4-1 and TRBJ2-7; D is unresolved. Germline CDR1 is MGHRA and CDR2 is YSYEKL. The CDR3 contains 15 residues. V dropped 1 base and J dropped 2 bases, with 12 bases sitting between them. In nucleotides, the CDR3 is TGCGCCAGCAGCCAAGGAGATTCACCCGCCTACGAGCAGTACTTC. Protein sequence: CASSQGDSPAYEQYF.

The chain links TRBV5-1 to TRBJ2-2, with 7 bases identical to TRBD2. Germline values: CDR1 SGHRS, CDR2 YFSETQ. Trimming took 0 bases from V and 3 from J; bases not matched to a gene: 2. The CDR3 is 15 residues long. The CDR3 bases are TGCGCCAGCAGCTTGGAGGGGAGGGACACCGGGGAGCTGTTTTTT. Translation gives CASSLEGRDTGELFF. Based on the CDR3 plus reference TRBV5-1 and TRBJ2-2, the full variable domain is KAGVTQTPRYLIKTRGQQVTLSCSPISGHRSVSWYQQTPGQGLQFLFEYFSETQRNKGNFPGRFSGRQFSNSRSEMNVSTLELGDSALYLCASSLEGRDTGELFFGEGSRLTVL.